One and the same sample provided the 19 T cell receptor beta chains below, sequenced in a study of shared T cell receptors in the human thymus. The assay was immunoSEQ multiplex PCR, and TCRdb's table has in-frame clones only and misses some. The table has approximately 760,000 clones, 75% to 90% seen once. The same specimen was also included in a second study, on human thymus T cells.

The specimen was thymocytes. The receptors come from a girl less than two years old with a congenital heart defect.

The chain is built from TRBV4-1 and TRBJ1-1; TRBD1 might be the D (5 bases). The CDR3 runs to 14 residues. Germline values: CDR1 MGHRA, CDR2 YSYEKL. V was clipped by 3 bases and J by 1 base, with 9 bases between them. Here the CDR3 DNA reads TGCGCCAGCAGCCAGAGCGACAGGAACACTGAAGCTTTCTTT. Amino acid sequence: CASSQSDRNTEAFF.

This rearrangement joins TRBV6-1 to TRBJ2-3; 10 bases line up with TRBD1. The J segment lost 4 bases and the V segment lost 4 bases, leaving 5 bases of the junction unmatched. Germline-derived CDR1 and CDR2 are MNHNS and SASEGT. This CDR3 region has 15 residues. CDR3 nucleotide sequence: TGTGCCAGCAGTGCCCGGGACAGGGGCCCAGATACGCAGTATTTT. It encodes CASSARDRGPDTQYF.

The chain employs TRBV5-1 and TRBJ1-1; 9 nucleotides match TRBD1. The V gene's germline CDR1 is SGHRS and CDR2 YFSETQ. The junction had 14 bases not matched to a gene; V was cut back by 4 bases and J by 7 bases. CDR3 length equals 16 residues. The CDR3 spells CASSGPGTGPDFEAFF. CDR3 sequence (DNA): TGCGCCAGCAGCGGTCCCGGGACAGGGCCAGACTTTGAAGCTTTCTTT.

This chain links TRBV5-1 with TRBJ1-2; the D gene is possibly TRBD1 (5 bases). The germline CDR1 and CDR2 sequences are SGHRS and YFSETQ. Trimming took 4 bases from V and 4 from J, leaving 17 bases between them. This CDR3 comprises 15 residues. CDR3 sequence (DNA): TGCGCCAGCAGCCCCTCCCGCAGGGAAGGCTATGGCTACACCTTC. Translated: CASSPSRREGYGYTF.

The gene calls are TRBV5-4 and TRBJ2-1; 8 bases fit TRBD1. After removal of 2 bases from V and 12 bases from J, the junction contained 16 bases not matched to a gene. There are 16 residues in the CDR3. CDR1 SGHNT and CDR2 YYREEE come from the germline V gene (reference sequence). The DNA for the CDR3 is TGTGCCAGCAGCTTAACGCCGGGACAGGCCACCGTCTGGCAGTTCTTC. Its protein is CASSLTPGQATVWQFF. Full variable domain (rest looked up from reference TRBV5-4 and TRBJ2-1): ETGVTQSPTHLIKTRGQQVTLRCSSQSGHNTVSWYQQALGQGPQFIFQYYREEENGRGNFPPRFSGLQFPNYSSELNVNALELDDSALYLCASSLTPGQATVWQFFGPGTRLTVL.

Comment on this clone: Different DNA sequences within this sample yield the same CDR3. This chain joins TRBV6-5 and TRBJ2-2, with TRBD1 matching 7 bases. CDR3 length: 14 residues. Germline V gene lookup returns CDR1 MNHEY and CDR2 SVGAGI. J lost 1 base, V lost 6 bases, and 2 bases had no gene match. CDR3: CASSRTGNTGELFF. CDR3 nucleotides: TGTGCCAGCAGCAGGACAGGGAACACCGGGGAGCTGTTTTTT.

CDR3 DNA sequence: TGTGCCAGCAGCGAGGTTGCGGCGGAATCATACGAGCAGTACTTC. This translates into CASSEVAAESYEQYF. This sequence joins TRBV7-9 and TRBJ2-7; D gene unclear. The CDR3 has 15 residues. V lost 5 bases and J lost 4, with 18 bases in between. Looked up from germline, CDR1 is SEHNR and CDR2 is FQNEAQ (reference sequence).

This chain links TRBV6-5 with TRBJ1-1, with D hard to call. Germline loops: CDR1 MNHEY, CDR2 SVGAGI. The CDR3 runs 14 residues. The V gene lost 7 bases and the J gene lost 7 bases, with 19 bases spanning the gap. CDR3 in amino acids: CASTTLDGAYEAFF. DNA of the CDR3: TGTGCCAGCACTACCCTAGACGGCGCGTATGAAGCTTTCTTT.

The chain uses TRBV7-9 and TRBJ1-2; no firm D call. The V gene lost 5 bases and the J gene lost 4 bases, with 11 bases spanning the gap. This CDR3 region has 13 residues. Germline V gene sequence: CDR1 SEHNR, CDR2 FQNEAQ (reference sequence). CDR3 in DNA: TGTGCCAGCAGCATGGCCGGGTGCTATGGCTACACCTTC. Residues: CASSMAGCYGYTF.

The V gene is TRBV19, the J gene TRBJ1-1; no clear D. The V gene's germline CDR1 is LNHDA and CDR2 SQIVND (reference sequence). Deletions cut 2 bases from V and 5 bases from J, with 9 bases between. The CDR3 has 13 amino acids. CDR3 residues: CASSIFRETEAFF. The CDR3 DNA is TGTGCCAGTAGTATATTTAGAGAGACTGAAGCTTTCTTT.

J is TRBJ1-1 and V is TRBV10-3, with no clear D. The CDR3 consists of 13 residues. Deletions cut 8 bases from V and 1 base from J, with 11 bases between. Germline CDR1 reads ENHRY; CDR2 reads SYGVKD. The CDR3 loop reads CAIYKVENTEAFF. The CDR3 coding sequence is TGTGCCATCTATAAAGTAGAGAACACTGAAGCTTTCTTT.

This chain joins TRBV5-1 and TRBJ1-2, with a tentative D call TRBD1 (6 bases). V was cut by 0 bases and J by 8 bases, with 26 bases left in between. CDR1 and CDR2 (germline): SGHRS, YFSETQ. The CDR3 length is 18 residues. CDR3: CASSLEAQPQGTRWGYTF. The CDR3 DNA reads TGCGCCAGCAGCTTGGAAGCCCAGCCACAGGGAACCCGGTGGGGCTACACCTTC. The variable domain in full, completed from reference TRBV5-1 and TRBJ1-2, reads KAGVTQTPRYLIKTRGQQVTLSCSPISGHRSVSWYQQTPGQGLQFLFEYFSETQRNKGNFPGRFSGRQFSNSRSEMNVSTLELGDSALYLCASSLEAQPQGTRWGYTFGSGTRLTVV.

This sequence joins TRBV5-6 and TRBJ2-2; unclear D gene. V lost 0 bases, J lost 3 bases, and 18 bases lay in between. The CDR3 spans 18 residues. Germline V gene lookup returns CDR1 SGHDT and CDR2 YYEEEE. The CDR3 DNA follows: TGTGCCAGCAGCTTGGATGCGACTGTTGCTTCGGACACCGGGGAGCTGTTTTTT. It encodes CASSLDATVASDTGELFF.

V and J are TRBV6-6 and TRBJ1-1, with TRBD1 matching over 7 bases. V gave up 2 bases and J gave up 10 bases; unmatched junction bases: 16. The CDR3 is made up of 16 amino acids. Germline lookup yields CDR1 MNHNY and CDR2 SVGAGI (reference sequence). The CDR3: CASSYRKGAVNLLAFF. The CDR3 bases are TGTGCCAGCAGTTACAGGAAGGGGGCGGTAAATTTGCTAGCTTTCTTT.

The CDR3 protein is CASSLELNRVNTEAFF. The CDR3, as DNA: TGTGCCAGCAGCTTAGAGTTAAACAGGGTGAACACTGAAGCTTTCTTT. This chain connects TRBV11-2 to TRBJ1-1, with D perhaps TRBD1 (6 bases). Germline-derived CDR1 and CDR2 are SGHAT and FQNNGV. This CDR3 comprises 16 residues. The germline V and J ends were trimmed by 0 bases and 0 bases, with 11 bases remaining between them.

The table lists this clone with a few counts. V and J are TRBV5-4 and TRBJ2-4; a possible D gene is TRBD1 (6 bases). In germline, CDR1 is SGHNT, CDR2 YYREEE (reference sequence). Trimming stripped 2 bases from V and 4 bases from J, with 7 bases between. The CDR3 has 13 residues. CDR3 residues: CASSLGQKNIQYF. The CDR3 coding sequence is TGTGCCAGCAGCTTAGGACAGAAAAACATTCAGTACTTC.

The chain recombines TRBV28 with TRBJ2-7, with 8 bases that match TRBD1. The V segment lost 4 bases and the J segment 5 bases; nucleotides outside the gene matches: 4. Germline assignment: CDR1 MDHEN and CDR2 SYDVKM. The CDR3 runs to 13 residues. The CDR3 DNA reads TGTGCCAGCAGTTGGACAGGGCTCGACGAGCAGTACTTC. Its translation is CASSWTGLDEQYF.

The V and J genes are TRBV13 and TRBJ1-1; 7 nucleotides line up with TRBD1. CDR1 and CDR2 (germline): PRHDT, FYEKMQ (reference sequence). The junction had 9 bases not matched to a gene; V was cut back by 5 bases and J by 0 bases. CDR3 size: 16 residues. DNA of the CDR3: TGTGCCAGCAGCCCGGGGGACAGTCCTGTGAACACTGAAGCTTTCTTT. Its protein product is CASSPGDSPVNTEAFF.

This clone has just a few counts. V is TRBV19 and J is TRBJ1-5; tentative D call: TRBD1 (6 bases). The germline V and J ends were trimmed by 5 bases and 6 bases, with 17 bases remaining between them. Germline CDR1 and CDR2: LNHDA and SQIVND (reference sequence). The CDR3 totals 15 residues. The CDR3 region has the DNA TGTGCCAGTAGTGCGGGGAGGGGGTGTGGTCAGCCCCAGCATTTT. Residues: CASSAGRGCGQPQHF.